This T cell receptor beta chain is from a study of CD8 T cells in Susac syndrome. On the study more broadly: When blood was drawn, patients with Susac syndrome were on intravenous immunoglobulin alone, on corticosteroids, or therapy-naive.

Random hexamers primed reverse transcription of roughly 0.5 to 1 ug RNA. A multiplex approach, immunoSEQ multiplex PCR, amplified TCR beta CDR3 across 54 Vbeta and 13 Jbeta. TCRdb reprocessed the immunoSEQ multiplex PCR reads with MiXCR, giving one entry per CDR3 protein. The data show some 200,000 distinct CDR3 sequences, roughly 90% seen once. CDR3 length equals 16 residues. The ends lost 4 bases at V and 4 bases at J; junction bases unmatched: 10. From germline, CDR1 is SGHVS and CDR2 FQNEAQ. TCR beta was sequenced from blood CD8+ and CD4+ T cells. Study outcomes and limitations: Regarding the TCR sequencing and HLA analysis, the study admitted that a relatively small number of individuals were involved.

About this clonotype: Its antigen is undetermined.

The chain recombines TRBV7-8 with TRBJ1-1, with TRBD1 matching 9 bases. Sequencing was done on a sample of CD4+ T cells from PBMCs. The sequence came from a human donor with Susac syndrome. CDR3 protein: CASSWSGTGYGTEAFF. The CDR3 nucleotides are TGTGCCAGCAGCTGGTCCGGGACAGGGTACGGCACTGAAGCTTTCTTT.